This TCR beta chain was retrieved from a study of sequential checkpoint blockade in melanoma. Whole-study context: Each arm's sequence ended with maintenance nivolumab. Study observations and caveats: Pretreatment TIL clonality tracked with response in the nivolumab-first arm. Tumor T-cell fraction and clonality correlated with PD-L1 and CD8+ counts.

The length of the CDR3 is 17 residues. The V gene lost 4 bases and the J gene lost 0 bases, with 18 bases spanning the gap. The germline gives CDR1 SGHRS, CDR2 YFSETQ. Measured with immunoSEQ multiplex PCR; TCRdb has only the in-frame clones, and not every one. In the table there are over a thousand clones, about 22% of which are singletons. Concerning this clone: Its matching antigen is unknown.

The treatment denotes: randomized to nivolumab then ipilimumab (arm A) or the reverse (arm B). The receptor's source is a human donor with melanoma. This specimen was tumor tissue (inferred from file names), taken from a patient given nivolumab and ipilimumab in sequence. The V gene is TRBV5-1, the J gene TRBJ2-3; the D gene is possibly TRBD1 (5 bases). CDR3 sequence reads: CASSLATVIASTDTQYF. The CDR3 DNA reads TGCGCCAGCAGCCTCGCGACAGTAATAGCTAGCACAGATACGCAGTATTTT.